Presented here are 11 T cell receptor beta chains from one specimen sequenced in a study of OX40 agonist ivuxolimab in advanced cancers. Library method: the immunoSEQ multiplex PCR assay. In its TCRdb copy, this immuneACCESS table keeps in-frame sequences only and misses some clones. Where compared with another copy, unresolved V genes explain less than half of these, and the others have no known cause. This sample comprises 45,000 to 55,000 clones, around 90% of them detected only once. Together, the top ten hold 3.4% of the sample. Sequenced material: CD4+ or CD8+ T cells sorted from blood, taken in a trial of the OX40 agonist ivuxolimab. These receptors were collected from an adult with an advanced solid tumor such as melanoma, head and neck, liver or kidney cancer.

The rearrangement links TRBV5-4 to TRBJ1-6; maybe TRBD1 (6 bases). From germline, CDR1 is SGHNT and CDR2 YYREEE (reference sequence). The CDR3 loop spans 15 amino acids. Trimming removed 5 bases from V and 4 bases from J, with 13 bases in between. As DNA, the CDR3 is TGTGCCAGCAGTACGGCAGGGGCTTATAATTCACCCCTCCACTTT. Residues: CASSTAGAYNSPLHF.

This clone was seen only a few times. This chain uses TRBV27 with TRBJ1-5; TRBD1 might be the D (6 bases). CDR1 MNHEY and CDR2 SMNVEV come from the germline V gene (reference sequence). The CDR3 has 15 residues. V lost 3 bases and J 0 bases, leaving 9 bases between the germline ends. The chain's CDR3 is CASSFRGGSNQPQHF. Written as DNA, the CDR3 is TGTGCCAGCAGTTTCCGAGGGGGTAGCAATCAGCCCCAGCATTTT.

This clone has just a few counts. The V gene is TRBV9, the J gene TRBJ2-5; perhaps D is TRBD1 or TRBD2 (5 bases each). Trimming took off 2 bases at V and 1 base at J, with 12 bases between the two ends. CDR1 and CDR2 from the germline V gene are SGDLS and YYNGEE. This CDR3 contains 15 residues. CDR3 nucleotides: TGTGCCAGCAGCGTGTCCTGGGGGACCCAAGAGACCCAGTACTTC. Protein sequence: CASSVSWGTQETQYF. The full variable domain, with the rest looked up from reference TRBV9 and TRBJ2-5, is DSGVTQTPKHLITATGQRVTLRCSPRSGDLSVYWYQQSLDQGLQFLIQYYNGEERAKGNILERFSAQQFPDLHSELNLSSLELGDSALYFCASSVSWGTQETQYFGPGTRLLVL.

This sequence joins TRBV19 and TRBJ1-1; TRBD1 might be the D (6 bases). Germline CDR1 is LNHDA and CDR2 is SQIVND (reference sequence). V lost 9 bases, J lost 5 bases, and 16 bases lay in between. The CDR3 totals 13 residues. The CDR3 sequence: CASDPGHPTEAFF. CDR3 in DNA: TGTGCCAGCGATCCGGGACACCCAACTGAAGCTTTCTTT.

This rearrangement joins TRBV5-1 to TRBJ2-6; D unresolved. CDR1 SGHRS and CDR2 YFSETQ come from the germline V gene. The CDR3 is made up of 16 amino acids. V lost 0 bases, J lost 1 base, and 8 bases lay in between. Written as DNA, the CDR3 is TGCGCCAGCAGCTTGGCCTTACAATCTGGGGCCAACGTCCTGACTTTC. This sequence encodes CASSLALQSGANVLTF.

This rearrangement joins TRBV28 to TRBJ1-5; possibly TRBD1 for D (5 bases). This CDR3 region has 16 residues. Germline V gene data show CDR1 as MDHEN and CDR2 as SYDVKM. The germline V and J ends were trimmed by 6 bases and 11 bases, with 26 bases remaining between them. CDR3 coding DNA: TGTGCCAGCAGCCCCACCGGGCAGGGACGATACGTGACCCAGCATTTT. As protein: CASSPTGQGRYVTQHF.

A word on this clone: In the same sample, other DNA sequences code for this CDR3. The J gene is TRBJ2-5, the V gene TRBV4-1, with D tentatively TRBD2 (5 bases). The ends were cut back, 0 bases at V and 0 bases at J, with 14 bases in the middle. This CDR3 contains 17 residues. The germline CDR1 and CDR2 sequences are MGHRA and YSYEKL. The CDR3 DNA is TGCGCCAGCAGCCAAGATGGAGAGGGCTGGGACCAAGAGACCCAGTACTTC. Its translation: CASSQDGEGWDQETQYF.

The V gene is TRBV7-2, the J gene TRBJ2-7, with a possible D match to TRBD1 (6 bases). The CDR3 spans 16 residues. CDR1 and CDR2 (germline): SGHTA, FQGNSA. Trimming pared 0 bases from V and 4 bases from J, leaving 16 bases between. CDR3 region: CASSLARAQGRYEQYF. CDR3 bases: TGTGCCAGCAGCTTAGCGCGGGCACAGGGAAGGTACGAGCAGTACTTC.

The J gene is TRBJ2-7, the V gene TRBV7-2, with unresolved D. The CDR3 length is 12 residues. Trimming shortened V by 5 bases and J by 0 bases, and 5 bases separated the two germline ends. CDR1 SGHTA and CDR2 FQGNSA come from the germline V gene. The CDR3 DNA sequence: TGTGCCAGCAGCCCAAGCTCCTACGAGCAGTACTTC. This encodes CASSPSSYEQYF.

This chain uses TRBV19 with TRBJ2-5; the D is unclear. Trimming removed 5 bases at V and 5 bases at J, with 12 bases between. Germline lookup yields CDR1 LNHDA and CDR2 SQIVND (reference sequence). The CDR3 is 13 amino acids. The chain's CDR3 is CASSPRVGETQYF. CDR3 coding DNA: TGTGCCAGTAGTCCTAGGGTTGGCGAGACCCAGTACTTC.

This clone is a singleton in its sample. The V and J genes are TRBV7-2 and TRBJ2-1; 10 nucleotides agree with TRBD2. CDR3 size: 16 residues. Germline V lookup: CDR1 SGHTA, CDR2 FQGNSA. J lost 10 bases, V lost 3 bases, and 12 bases had no gene match. CDR3 in amino acids: CASSFAVSSGGGEQFF. Here the CDR3 DNA reads TGTGCCAGCAGCTTCGCCGTCTCTAGCGGGGGCGGGGAGCAGTTCTTC. The full variable domain, its missing parts supplied by reference TRBV7-2 and TRBJ2-1, is GAGVSQSPSNKVTEKGKDVELRCDPISGHTALYWYRQSLGQGLEFLIYFQGNSAPDKSGLPSDRFSAERTGGSVSTLTIQRTQQEDSAVYLCASSFAVSSGGGEQFFGPGTRLTVL.